This TCR beta chain was sequenced for a study of identical twins. General study points: Cord blood's abundant beta clonotypes had fewer insertions, unlike memory repertoires.

Turning to this clonotype: Antigen: not known.

One entry per CDR3 protein, called by TCRdb with MiXCR from the 5' RACE reads. The sample consists of some 500,000 distinct CDR3 sequences, 13% to 15% of them appearing once. Germline V gene lookup returns CDR1 ENHRY and CDR2 SYGVKD. There are 13 residues in the CDR3. V shed 9 bases, J shed 2 bases, and the junction held 7 bases outside the gene matches. These records were also assigned to another study, of yellow fever vaccine responses in identical twins.

Input material: CD4+ T cells sorted from blood. The chain uses TRBV10-3 and TRBJ2-7, with TRBD2 identical over 7 bases. This sequence originates from a woman in her late teens or twenties in good health. CDR3 nucleotide sequence: TGTGCCATGACGCCCGGGAGGACCTACGAGCAGTACTTC. Protein sequence: CAMTPGRTYEQYF.